The next 28 T cell receptor beta chains were all read from a single sample in a study of shared clonotypes between healthy human individuals. Using immunoSEQ multiplex PCR, the repertoire was profiled, and TCRdb retains in-frame clones only, with some absent. There are over a million clones in the sample; around three quarters occur only once, and under 0.8% lies in the top ten. Sequencing input: memory CD4+ T cells from PBMCs. Specified subset: CD45RA-negative fraction. These receptors were taken from a man in his late teens or twenties in good health. Some clones in this sample may be carry-over from other donors' samples.

The genes are TRBV28 and TRBJ1-1, with a tentative D call TRBD1 (6 bases). The V and J ends lost 8 bases and 2 bases respectively, with 18 bases between them. The CDR3 runs to 15 residues. Germline loops: CDR1 MDHEN, CDR2 SYDVKM. The CDR3 nucleotides are TGTGCCAGCTACGTTGGGGGCAGCTTCAACACTGAAGCTTTCTTT. The encoded protein is CASYVGGSFNTEAFF.

In this sample, this clone turned up a few times. The chain combines TRBV6-6 with TRBJ1-2; no definite D call. V lost 4 bases and J 6 bases, leaving 18 bases between the germline ends. Germline assignment: CDR1 MNHNY and CDR2 SVGAGI (reference sequence). This CDR3 is 15 amino acids long. CDR3 nucleotide sequence: TGTGCCAGCAGTTCGCCGTCGTCCGCGGACCATGGCTACACCTTC. Translated: CASSSPSSADHGYTF.

The J gene is TRBJ1-5, the V gene TRBV28, with TRBD1 matching 12 bases. V gave up 8 bases and J gave up 1 base; unmatched junction bases: 9. Germline CDR1 reads MDHEN; CDR2 reads SYDVKM. CDR3 length: 17 amino acids. In DNA form, the CDR3 reads TGTGCCAGCCGGGACAGGGGGCGCGGATCGAGCAATCAGCCCCAGCATTTT. It yields the protein CASRDRGRGSSNQPQHF.

The V call is TRBV2, the J call TRBJ1-5; no reliable D call. CDR1 and CDR2 from the germline V gene are SNHLY and FYNNEI. This CDR3 has 15 residues. Trimming took 5 bases from V and 2 from J, leaving 13 bases between them. Here the CDR3 DNA reads TGTGCCAGCAGTCGGACTCTGGCTGGCAATCAGCCCCAGCATTTT. Amino acid sequence: CASSRTLAGNQPQHF.

The chain employs TRBV6-6 and TRBJ2-5; 7 positions agree with TRBD1. The DNA end lines up better with TRBJ2-7; the J call may be wrong. Germline V gene lookup returns CDR1 MNHNY and CDR2 SVGAGI (reference sequence). There are 14 residues in the CDR3. CDR3 nucleotide sequence: TGTGCCAGCAGGATGGGGGACAGCTACTACGAGCAGTACTTC. The encoded protein is CASRMGDSYYEQYF.

The J gene is TRBJ2-3, the V gene TRBV5-1; 8 nucleotides match TRBD2. J was trimmed by 5 bases and V by 4 bases; bases with no gene match: 12. This CDR3 is built from 16 residues. In germline, CDR1 is SGHRS, CDR2 YFSETQ. The DNA for the CDR3 is TGCGCCAGCAGCCACACCCCGGGACTAGGCATAGATACGCAGTATTTT. Protein: CASSHTPGLGIDTQYF.

This clone was counted a few times. This chain connects TRBV30 to TRBJ1-5; D is uncertain. The CDR3 is 13 amino acids. Trimming removed 1 base from V and 7 bases from J, with 11 bases in between. Germline V gene sequence: CDR1 GTSNPN, CDR2 SVGIG (reference sequence). The CDR3 region has the DNA TGTGCCTGGAGTGCTGGTCCTGGGCAGCCCCAGCATTTT. Its protein product is CAWSAGPGQPQHF.

This rearrangement joins TRBV15 to TRBJ1-3; D ambiguous. The CDR3 spans 14 residues. The germline V and J ends were trimmed by 3 bases and 0 bases, with 6 bases remaining between them. In germline, CDR1 is LNHNV, CDR2 YYDKDF (reference sequence). The CDR3 sequence: CATSSYSSGNTIYF. The CDR3 DNA sequence: TGTGCCACCAGCAGCTACAGCTCTGGAAACACCATATATTTT.

About this clone itself: A single base separates this from a much larger clone, so it may be a read error. In the same sample, other DNA sequences code for this CDR3. The chain combines TRBV4-1 with TRBJ1-5; D remains unclear. Trimming shortened V by 1 base and J by 0 bases, and 7 bases separated the two germline ends. The CDR3 consists of 15 residues. The germline V gene has CDR1 MGHRA and CDR2 YSYEKL. Here the CDR3 DNA reads TGCGCCAGCAGCCAAGGATATCTTAGCAATCAGCCCCAGCATTTT. This sequence encodes CASSQGYLSNQPQHF.

The J gene is TRBJ2-3, the V gene TRBV29-1; 8 bases are shared with TRBD2. This CDR3 has 15 residues. V was clipped by 7 bases and J by 0 bases; unmatched bases: 9. The germline V gene encodes CDR1 SQVTM and CDR2 ANQGSEA. DNA of the CDR3: TGCAGCGCACGCGGCTCGGGAGGGAGCACAGATACGCAGTATTTT. Translation: CSARGSGGSTDTQYF.

The chain carries TRBV5-1 and TRBJ2-3, with 9 bases lining up with TRBD2. V lost 0 bases, J lost 5 bases, and 4 bases stayed unmatched. Germline CDR1 and CDR2: SGHRS and YFSETQ. The CDR3 consists of 15 residues. This CDR3 reads CASSLESSGIDTQYF. The CDR3 coding sequence is TGCGCCAGCAGCTTGGAGTCTAGCGGGATAGATACGCAGTATTTT.

V gene TRBV29-1 combines with J gene TRBJ2-5, with D possibly being TRBD1 (5 bases). This CDR3 spans 14 amino acids. The V gene lost 3 bases and the J gene lost 2 bases, with 13 bases spanning the gap. CDR1 SQVTM and CDR2 ANQGSEA come from the germline V gene. The CDR3 DNA reads TGCAGCGTTGATTGGATCCCAGGGCAAGAGACCCAGTACTTC. Amino acids: CSVDWIPGQETQYF.

CDR3 in DNA: TGTGCCAGCACCAGGACAGGCAGACAAGAGACCCAGTACTTC. Encoded protein: CASTRTGRQETQYF. The chain is built from TRBV5-4 and TRBJ2-5, with 7 bases lining up with TRBD1. The ends lost 6 bases at V and 2 bases at J; junction bases unmatched: 7. The CDR3 runs 14 residues. Germline V gives CDR1 SGHNT, CDR2 YYREEE (reference sequence).

The rearrangement joins TRBV6-6 to TRBJ1-5, with D uncertain. With 6 bases removed from V and 0 bases from J, the gap between germline ends came to 6 bases. Germline CDR1 and CDR2: MNHNY and SVGAGI (reference sequence). This CDR3 contains 13 residues. The CDR3 region is CASSQDSNQPQHF. CDR3 nucleotide sequence: TGTGCCAGCAGCCAAGATAGCAATCAGCCCCAGCATTTT.

The chain is built from TRBV5-1 and TRBJ1-2, with D tentatively TRBD1 (5 bases). Deletions cut 3 bases from V and 0 bases from J, with 9 bases between. The CDR3 has 14 residues. Looked up from germline, CDR1 is SGHRS and CDR2 is YFSETQ. CDR3 residues: CASSSTVSNYGYTF. In nucleotides, the CDR3 is TGCGCCAGCAGCTCGACAGTTTCTAACTATGGCTACACCTTC.

The chain links TRBV7-3 to TRBJ2-7; 8 bases match TRBD2. The CDR3 totals 13 residues. Germline CDR1 and CDR2: SGHTA and FQGTGA. The junction had 6 bases not matched to a gene; V was cut back by 8 bases and J by 3 bases. For the CDR3, the DNA is TGTGCCAGCGACCTTAGCGGGAACTACGAGCAGTACTTC. Its protein is CASDLSGNYEQYF.

The J gene is TRBJ2-5, the V gene TRBV27, with D possibly matching TRBD2 (6 bases). Germline V gene lookup returns CDR1 MNHEY and CDR2 SMNVEV (reference sequence). The V gene lost 4 bases and the J gene lost 2 bases, with 17 bases spanning the gap. The CDR3 has 16 amino acids. For the CDR3, the DNA is TGTGCCAGCAGTTCAAACCGGGACTTAAGACAAGAGACCCAGTACTTC. This encodes CASSSNRDLRQETQYF.

V and J are TRBV30 and TRBJ1-1, with unresolved D. The germline V gene encodes CDR1 GTSNPN and CDR2 SVGIG (reference sequence). This CDR3 is 12 amino acids long. Trimming took off 3 bases at V and 4 bases at J, with 9 bases between the two ends. CDR3: CAWSGASTEAFF. The CDR3 DNA is TGTGCCTGGAGCGGAGCGAGCACTGAAGCTTTCTTT.

This chain links TRBV18 with TRBJ2-3; possibly TRBD1 for D (6 bases). Germline assignment: CDR1 KGHSH and CDR2 LQKENI. The CDR3 is made up of 16 amino acids. Trimming took 0 bases from V and 6 from J, leaving 16 bases between them. The CDR3 reads CASSPPRQQGSDTQYF. The CDR3 DNA is TGTGCCAGCTCACCACCGCGGCAACAGGGATCCGATACGCAGTATTTT.

The gene calls are TRBV9 and TRBJ1-1, with a tentative D call TRBD1 (5 bases). This CDR3 region has 15 residues. Germline loops: CDR1 SGDLS, CDR2 YYNGEE. V was trimmed by 4 bases and J by 5 bases, leaving 18 bases between them. The CDR3 here is CASSPPRTWGTEAFF. In nucleotides, the CDR3 is TGTGCCAGCAGCCCCCCCAGGACGTGGGGGACTGAAGCTTTCTTT.

The chain links TRBV30 to TRBJ2-5; D is perhaps TRBD1 (7 bases). The J call may not be correct, given that the DNA end is closer to TRBJ2-7. The CDR3 runs to 14 residues. Germline-derived CDR1 and CDR2 are GTSNPN and SVGIG (reference sequence). CDR3 DNA sequence: TGTGCCTGGAGTGGGGGGGACAGAGCCTACGAGCAGTACTTC. Translating it yields CAWSGGDRAYEQYF.

This clone was picked up one time. This sequence joins TRBV11-2 and TRBJ2-7; unclear D gene. This CDR3 is 13 amino acids long. CDR1 is SGHAT, CDR2 FQNNGV, per germline. The ends were cut back, 0 bases at V and 5 bases at J, with 8 bases in the middle. CDR3 sequence reads: CASSLDRIDEQYF. The CDR3 DNA reads TGTGCCAGCAGCTTAGACAGGATCGACGAGCAGTACTTC.

V is TRBV9 and J is TRBJ1-5, with 8 bases aligning to TRBD1. The CDR3 has 14 residues. With V trimmed by 3 bases and J by 8 bases, 7 bases remained unmatched. Germline CDR1 SGDLS, CDR2 YYNGEE. The CDR3 reads CASSAQGAMEPQHF. CDR3 bases: TGTGCCAGCAGCGCCCAGGGGGCTATGGAGCCCCAGCATTTT. The full variable domain, rest sourced from reference TRBV9 and TRBJ1-5, is DSGVTQTPKHLITATGQRVTLRCSPRSGDLSVYWYQQSLDQGLQFLIQYYNGEERAKGNILERFSAQQFPDLHSELNLSSLELGDSALYFCASSAQGAMEPQHFGDGTRLSIL.

The chain recombines TRBV19 with TRBJ2-5; D is possibly TRBD1 (5 bases). Trimming shortened V by 5 bases and J by 4 bases, and 5 bases separated the two germline ends. CDR1 and CDR2 from the germline V gene are LNHDA and SQIVND (reference sequence). The CDR3 covers 11 residues. The CDR3 loop reads CASSDRETQYF. The CDR3 DNA reads as TGTGCCAGTAGTGACAGAGAGACCCAGTACTTC.

The chain employs TRBV6-1 and TRBJ2-7; TRBD1 agrees at 7 bases. The CDR3 spans 14 residues. J was trimmed by 0 bases and V by 7 bases; bases with no gene match: 6. Germline V lookup: CDR1 MNHNS, CDR2 SASEGT. The DNA of the CDR3 is TGTGCCAGCACCACCGGGACAGTCTCCTACGAGCAGTACTTC. This encodes CASTTGTVSYEQYF.

The chain is built from TRBV10-2 and TRBJ2-3; 15 bases fit TRBD2. CDR3 length: 19 amino acids. Germline values: CDR1 WSHSY, CDR2 SAAADI. Losses at the gene ends were 4 bases for V and 4 bases for J; bases not matched to a gene: 12. This chain's CDR3 is CASSGTSGRVPNHPDTQYF. The DNA for the CDR3 is TGCGCCAGCAGTGGGACTAGCGGGAGGGTTCCCAATCACCCAGATACGCAGTATTTT.

This clone was counted once. This same CDR3 is encoded by further DNA sequences in the sample. The chain has TRBV18 and TRBJ1-5, with D possibly TRBD1 on 6 matching bases. CDR1 is KGHSH, CDR2 LQKENI, per germline. V was pared by 2 bases and J by 3 bases, with 11 bases between. The length of the CDR3 is 15 residues. The CDR3 nucleotides are TGTGCCAGCTCACCAGGGAGGACAGACAATCAGCCCCAGCATTTT. It codes for CASSPGRTDNQPQHF.

V is TRBV27 and J is TRBJ2-7; D not certain. The CDR3 contains 14 residues. Between the trimmed V and J ends, which lost 5 bases and 7 bases, there was a span of 18 bases. CDR1 is MNHEY and CDR2 is SMNVEV in the germline V gene (reference sequence). The CDR3 coding sequence is TGTGCCAGCAGTGATGTCTTAAATAGTGGGGAGCAGTACTTC. It codes for CASSDVLNSGEQYF.